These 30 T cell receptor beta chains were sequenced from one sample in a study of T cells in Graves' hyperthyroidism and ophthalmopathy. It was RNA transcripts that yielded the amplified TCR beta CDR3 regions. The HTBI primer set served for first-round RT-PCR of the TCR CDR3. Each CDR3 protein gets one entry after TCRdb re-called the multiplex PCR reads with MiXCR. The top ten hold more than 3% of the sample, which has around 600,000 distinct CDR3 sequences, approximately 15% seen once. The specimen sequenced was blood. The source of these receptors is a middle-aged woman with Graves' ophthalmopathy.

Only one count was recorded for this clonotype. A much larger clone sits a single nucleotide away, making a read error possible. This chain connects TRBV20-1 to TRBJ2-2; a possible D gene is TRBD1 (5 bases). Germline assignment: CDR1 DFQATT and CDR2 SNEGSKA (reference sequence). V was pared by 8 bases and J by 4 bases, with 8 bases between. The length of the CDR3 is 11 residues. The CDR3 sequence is CSTTGTGELFF. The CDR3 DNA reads TGCAGTACTACAGGCACCGGGGAGCTGTTTTTT.

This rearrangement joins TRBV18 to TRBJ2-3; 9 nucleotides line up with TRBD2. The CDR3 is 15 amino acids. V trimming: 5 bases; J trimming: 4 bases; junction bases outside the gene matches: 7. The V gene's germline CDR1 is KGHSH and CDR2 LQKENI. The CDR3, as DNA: TGTGCCAGCTCATCCAGCGGGGGGTACTCAGATACGCAGTATTTT. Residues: CASSSSGGYSDTQYF. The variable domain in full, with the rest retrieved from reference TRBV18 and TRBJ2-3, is NAGVMQNPRHLVRRRGQEARLRCSPMKGHSHVYWYRQLPEEGLKFMVYLQKENIIDESGMPKERFSAEFPKEGPSILRIQQVVRGDSAAYFCASSSSGGYSDTQYFGPGTRLTVL.

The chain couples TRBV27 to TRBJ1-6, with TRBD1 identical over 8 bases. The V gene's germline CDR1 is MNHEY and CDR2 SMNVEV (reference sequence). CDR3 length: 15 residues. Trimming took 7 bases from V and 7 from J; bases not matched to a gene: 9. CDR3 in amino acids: CASNIQGARNSPLHF. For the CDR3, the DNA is TGTGCCAGCAATATCCAGGGGGCGCGGAATTCACCCCTCCACTTT.

CDR3 in DNA: TGTGCCAGCACCAAGGACAGGGGCGGTTTACCCCTCCACTTT. It specifies CASTKDRGGLPLHF. This chain uses TRBV12-3 or TRBV12-4 with TRBJ1-6; 9 bases are shared with TRBD1. V was pared by 7 bases and J by 12 bases, with 10 bases of the junction left unmatched. This CDR3 comprises 14 residues.

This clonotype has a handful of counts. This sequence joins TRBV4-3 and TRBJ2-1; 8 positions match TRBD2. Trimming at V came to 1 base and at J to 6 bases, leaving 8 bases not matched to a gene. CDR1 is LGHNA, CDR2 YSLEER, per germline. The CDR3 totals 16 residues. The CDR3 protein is CASSQVGTRESNEQFF. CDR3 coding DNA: TGCGCCAGCAGCCAAGTCGGGACTAGAGAATCCAATGAGCAGTTCTTC.

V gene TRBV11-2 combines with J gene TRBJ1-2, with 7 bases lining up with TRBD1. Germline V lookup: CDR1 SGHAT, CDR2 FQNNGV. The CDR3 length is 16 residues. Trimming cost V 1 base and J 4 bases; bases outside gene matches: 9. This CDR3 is CASSLGTGARGYGYTF. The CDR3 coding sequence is TGTGCCAGCAGCTTAGGTACAGGGGCCCGGGGCTATGGCTACACCTTC.

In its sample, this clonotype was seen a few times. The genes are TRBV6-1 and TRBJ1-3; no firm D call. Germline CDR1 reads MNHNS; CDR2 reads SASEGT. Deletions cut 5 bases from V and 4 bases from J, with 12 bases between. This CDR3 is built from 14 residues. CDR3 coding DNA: TGTGCCAGCAGTTCGGAGGGAATGGGAAACACCATATATTTT. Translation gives CASSSEGMGNTIYF.

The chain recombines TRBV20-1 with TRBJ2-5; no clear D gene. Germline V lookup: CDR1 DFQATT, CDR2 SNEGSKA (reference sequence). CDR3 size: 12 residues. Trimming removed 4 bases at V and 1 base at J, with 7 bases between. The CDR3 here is CSAKVPQETQYF. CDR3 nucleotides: TGCAGTGCTAAAGTACCCCAAGAGACCCAGTACTTC.

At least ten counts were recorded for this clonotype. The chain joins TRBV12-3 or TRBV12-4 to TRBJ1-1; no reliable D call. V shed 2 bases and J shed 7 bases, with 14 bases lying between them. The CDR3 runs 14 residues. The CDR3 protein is CASSLPGHSHEAFF. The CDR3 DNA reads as TGTGCCAGCAGTTTACCCGGGCACTCCCATGAAGCTTTCTTT.

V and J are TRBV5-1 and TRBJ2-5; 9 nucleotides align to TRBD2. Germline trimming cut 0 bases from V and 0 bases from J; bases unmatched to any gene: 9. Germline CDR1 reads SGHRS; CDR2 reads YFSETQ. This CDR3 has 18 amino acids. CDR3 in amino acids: CASSLERGANWYQETQYF. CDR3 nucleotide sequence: TGCGCCAGCAGCTTGGAGCGGGGGGCCAATTGGTACCAAGAGACCCAGTACTTC.

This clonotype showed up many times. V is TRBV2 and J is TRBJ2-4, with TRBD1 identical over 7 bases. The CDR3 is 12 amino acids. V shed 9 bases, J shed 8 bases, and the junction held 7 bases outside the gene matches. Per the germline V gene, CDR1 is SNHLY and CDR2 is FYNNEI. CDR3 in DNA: TGTGCCAGTAGACAGGGTGGGGACATTCAGTACTTC. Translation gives CASRQGGDIQYF.

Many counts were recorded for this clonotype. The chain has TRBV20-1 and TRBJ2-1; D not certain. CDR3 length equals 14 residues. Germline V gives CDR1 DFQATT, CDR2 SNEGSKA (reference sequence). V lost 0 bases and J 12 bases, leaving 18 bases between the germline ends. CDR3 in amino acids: CSARDPLLLATQFF. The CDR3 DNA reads TGCAGTGCTAGAGATCCTTTATTACTGGCTACGCAGTTCTTC.

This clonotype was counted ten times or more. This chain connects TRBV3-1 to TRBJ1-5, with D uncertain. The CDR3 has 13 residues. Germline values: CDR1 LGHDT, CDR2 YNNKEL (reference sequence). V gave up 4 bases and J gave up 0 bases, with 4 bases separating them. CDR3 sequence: CASSPYSNQPQHF. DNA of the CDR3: TGTGCCAGCAGCCCGTATAGCAATCAGCCCCAGCATTTT. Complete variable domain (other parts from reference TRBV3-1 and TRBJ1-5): DTAVSQTPKYLVTQMGNDKSIKCEQNLGHDTMYWYKQDSKKFLKIMFSYNNKELIINETVPNRFSPKSPDKAHLNLHINSLELGDSAVYFCASSPYSNQPQHFGDGTRLSIL.

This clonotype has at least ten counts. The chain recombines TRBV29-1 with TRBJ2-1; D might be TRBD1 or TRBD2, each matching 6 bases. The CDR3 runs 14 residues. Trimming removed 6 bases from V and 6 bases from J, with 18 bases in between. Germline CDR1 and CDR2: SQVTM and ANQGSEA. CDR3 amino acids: CSVAVEGGINEQFF. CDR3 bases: TGCAGCGTAGCCGTCGAGGGGGGAATCAATGAGCAGTTCTTC.

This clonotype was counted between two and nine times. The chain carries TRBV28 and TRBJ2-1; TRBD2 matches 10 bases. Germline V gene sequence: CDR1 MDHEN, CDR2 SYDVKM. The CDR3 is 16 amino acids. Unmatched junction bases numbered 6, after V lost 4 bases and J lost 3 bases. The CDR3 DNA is TGTGCCAGCAGTTCCTCTAGCGGGAGTTTCTACAATGAGCAGTTCTTC. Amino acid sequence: CASSSSSGSFYNEQFF.

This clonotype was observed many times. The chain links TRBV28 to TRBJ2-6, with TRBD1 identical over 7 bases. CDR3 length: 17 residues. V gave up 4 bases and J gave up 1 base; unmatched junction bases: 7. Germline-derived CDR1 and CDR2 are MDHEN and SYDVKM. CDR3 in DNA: TGTGCCAGCAGTTCCGGGACAGAACTATCTGGGGCCAACGTCCTGACTTTC. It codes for CASSSGTELSGANVLTF.

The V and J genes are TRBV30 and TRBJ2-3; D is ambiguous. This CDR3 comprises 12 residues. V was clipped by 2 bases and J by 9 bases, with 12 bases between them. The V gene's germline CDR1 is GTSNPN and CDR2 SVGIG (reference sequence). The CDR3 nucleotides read TGTGCCTGGAGTCACGTGGAAGGGACGCAGTATTTT. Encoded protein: CAWSHVEGTQYF.

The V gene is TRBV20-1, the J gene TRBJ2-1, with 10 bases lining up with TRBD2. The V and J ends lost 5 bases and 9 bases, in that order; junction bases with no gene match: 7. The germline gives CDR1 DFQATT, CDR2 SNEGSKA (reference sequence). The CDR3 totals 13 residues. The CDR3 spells CSARSGRVSEQFF. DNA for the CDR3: TGCAGTGCTCGAAGCGGGAGGGTCAGTGAGCAGTTCTTC.

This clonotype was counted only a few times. The CDR3 bases are TGTGCCAGCAGCTTTTCTTCCGGGAGGGCCACCGGGGAGCTGTTTTTT. Its translation: CASSFSSGRATGELFF. The chain uses TRBV7-8 and TRBJ2-2, with 8 bases identical to TRBD2. This CDR3 is 16 amino acids long. Looked up from germline, CDR1 is SGHVS and CDR2 is FQNEAQ. V dropped 3 bases and J dropped 4; count of bases not matched to a gene: 7.

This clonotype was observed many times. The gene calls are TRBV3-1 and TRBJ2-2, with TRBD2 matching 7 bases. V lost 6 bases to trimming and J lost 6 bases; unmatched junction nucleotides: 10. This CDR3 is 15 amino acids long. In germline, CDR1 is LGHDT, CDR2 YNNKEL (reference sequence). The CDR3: CASSRPGTIAGELFF. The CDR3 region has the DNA TGTGCCAGCAGTCGCCCCGGGACTATCGCCGGGGAGCTGTTTTTT.

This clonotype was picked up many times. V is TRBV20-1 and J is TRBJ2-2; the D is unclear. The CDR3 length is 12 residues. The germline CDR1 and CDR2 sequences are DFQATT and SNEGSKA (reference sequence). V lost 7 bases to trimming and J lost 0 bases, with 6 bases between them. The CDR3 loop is CSVPTNTGELFF. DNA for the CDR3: TGCAGTGTGCCCACGAACACCGGGGAGCTGTTTTTT.

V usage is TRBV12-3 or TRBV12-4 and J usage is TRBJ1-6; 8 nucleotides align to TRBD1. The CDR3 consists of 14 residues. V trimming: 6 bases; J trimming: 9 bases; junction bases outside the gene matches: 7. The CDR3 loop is CASSRTGRGSPLHF. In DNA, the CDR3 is TGTGCCAGCAGCCGGACAGGGAGAGGTTCACCCCTCCACTTT.

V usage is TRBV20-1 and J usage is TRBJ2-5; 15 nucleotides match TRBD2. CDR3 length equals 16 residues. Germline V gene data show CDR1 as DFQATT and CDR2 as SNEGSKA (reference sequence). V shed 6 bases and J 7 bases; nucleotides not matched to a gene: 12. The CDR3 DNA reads TGCAGTGCCACACCCGGACTAGCGGGGGGGCGAGGGACCCAGTACTTC. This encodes CSATPGLAGGRGTQYF.

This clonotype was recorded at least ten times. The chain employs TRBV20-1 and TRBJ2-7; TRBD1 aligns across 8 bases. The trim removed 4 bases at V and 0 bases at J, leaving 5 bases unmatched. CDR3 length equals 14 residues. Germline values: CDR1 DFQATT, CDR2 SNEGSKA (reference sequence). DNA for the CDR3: TGCAGTGCTACGCAGGGGGCGAACTCCTACGAGCAGTACTTC. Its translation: CSATQGANSYEQYF.

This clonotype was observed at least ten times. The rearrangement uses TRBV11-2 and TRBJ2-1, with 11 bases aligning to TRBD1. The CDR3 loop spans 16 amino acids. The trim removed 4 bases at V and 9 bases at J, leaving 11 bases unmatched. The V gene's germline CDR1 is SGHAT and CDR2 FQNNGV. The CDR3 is CASSSRGDRGFSEQFF. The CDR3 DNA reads TGTGCCAGCAGCTCTCGGGGGGACAGGGGGTTTAGTGAGCAGTTCTTC.

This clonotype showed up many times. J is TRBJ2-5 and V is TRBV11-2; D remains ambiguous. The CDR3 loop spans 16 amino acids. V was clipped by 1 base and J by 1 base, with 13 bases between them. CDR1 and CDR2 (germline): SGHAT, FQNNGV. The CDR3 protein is CASSLGVLYPQETQYF. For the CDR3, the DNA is TGTGCCAGCAGCTTAGGGGTCCTATATCCCCAAGAGACCCAGTACTTC.

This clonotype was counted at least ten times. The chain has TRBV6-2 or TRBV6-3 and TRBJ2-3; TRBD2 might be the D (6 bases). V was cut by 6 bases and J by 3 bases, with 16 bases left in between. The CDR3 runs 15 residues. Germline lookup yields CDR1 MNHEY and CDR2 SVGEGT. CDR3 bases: TGTGCCAGCAGGCAGGAGGGAGTAGGTACAGATACGCAGTATTTT. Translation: CASRQEGVGTDTQYF.

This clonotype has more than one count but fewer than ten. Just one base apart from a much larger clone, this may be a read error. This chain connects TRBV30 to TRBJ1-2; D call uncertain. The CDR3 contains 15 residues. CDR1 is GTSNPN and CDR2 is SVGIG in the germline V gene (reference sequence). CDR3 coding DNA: TGTGCCCGGAGTGTAAAATGGCCAGTGATCTATGGCTACACCTTC. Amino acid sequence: CARSVKWPVIYGYTF.

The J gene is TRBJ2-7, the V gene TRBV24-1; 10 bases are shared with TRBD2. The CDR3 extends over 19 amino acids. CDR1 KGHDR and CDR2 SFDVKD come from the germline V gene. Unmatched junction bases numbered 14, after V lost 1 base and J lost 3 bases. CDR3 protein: CATSDFPGLARGVDYEQYF. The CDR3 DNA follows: TGTGCCACCAGTGATTTCCCGGGACTAGCGAGAGGGGTGGACTACGAGCAGTACTTC.

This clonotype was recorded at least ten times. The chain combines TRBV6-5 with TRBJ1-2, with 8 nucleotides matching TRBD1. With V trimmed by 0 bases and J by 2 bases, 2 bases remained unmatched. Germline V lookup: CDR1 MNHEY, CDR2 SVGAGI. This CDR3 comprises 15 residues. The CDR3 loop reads CASSYSHRGNYGYTF. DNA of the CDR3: TGTGCCAGCAGTTACTCTCACAGGGGGAACTATGGCTACACCTTC.